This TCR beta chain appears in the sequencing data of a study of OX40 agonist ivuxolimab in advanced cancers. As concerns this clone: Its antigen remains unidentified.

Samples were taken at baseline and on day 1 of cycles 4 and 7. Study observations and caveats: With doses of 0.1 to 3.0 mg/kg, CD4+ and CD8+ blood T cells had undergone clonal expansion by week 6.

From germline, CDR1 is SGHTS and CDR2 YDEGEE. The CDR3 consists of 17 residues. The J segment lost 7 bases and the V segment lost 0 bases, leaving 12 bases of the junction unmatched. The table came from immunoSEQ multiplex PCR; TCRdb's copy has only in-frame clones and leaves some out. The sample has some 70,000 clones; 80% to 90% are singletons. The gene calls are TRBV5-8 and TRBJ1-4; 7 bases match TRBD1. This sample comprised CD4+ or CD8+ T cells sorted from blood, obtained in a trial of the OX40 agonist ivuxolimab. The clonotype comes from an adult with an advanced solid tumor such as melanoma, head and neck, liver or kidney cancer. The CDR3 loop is CASSLDFLGTDREKLFF. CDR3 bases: TGTGCCAGCAGCTTGGATTTTCTCGGGACAGACCGTGAAAAACTGTTTTTT.